One sample yielded the 27 T cell receptor beta chains listed below, sequenced in a study of shared clonotypes between healthy human individuals. Measured with immunoSEQ multiplex PCR; TCRdb has only the in-frame clones, and not every one. There are over a million clones in the sample; approximately 70% occur only once, and about 1.5% lies in the top ten. Sequenced: memory CD4+ T cells sorted from blood. Subset reported: CD45RA-negative fraction. Every receptor here comes from a young man in good health.

The chain combines TRBV10-1 with TRBJ2-1; D remains ambiguous. Germline V gene lookup returns CDR1 WNHNN and CDR2 SYGVQD (reference sequence). The CDR3 spans 13 residues. The V end was cut by 6 bases, the J end by 7 bases, with 13 bases between. The CDR3 loop is CASSAVGFNEQFF. The CDR3 DNA is TGCGCCAGCAGCGCGGTTGGATTTAATGAGCAGTTCTTC.

The chain joins TRBV5-4 to TRBJ2-1, with 10 bases aligning to TRBD2. This CDR3 comprises 16 residues. Per the germline V gene, CDR1 is SGHNT and CDR2 is YYREEE (reference sequence). V trimming: 0 bases; J trimming: 10 bases; junction bases outside the gene matches: 10. The DNA of the CDR3 is TGTGCCAGCAGCTTGGCCAGTGGTAGCGGGGGGCGGGAGCAGTTCTTC. This gives the protein CASSLASGSGGREQFF.

Points on this clone: Other DNA sequences within the sample encode an identical CDR3. The CDR3 region is CASSLVGSGANYGYTF. Here the CDR3 DNA reads TGTGCCAGCAGTTTAGTTGGTTCCGGGGCTAACTATGGCTACACCTTC. The J gene is TRBJ1-2, the V gene TRBV27; D is undetermined. The length of the CDR3 is 16 residues. CDR1 is MNHEY and CDR2 is SMNVEV in the germline V gene (reference sequence). The V end lost 2 bases, the J end lost 0 bases, and 13 bases lay between the germline ends.

The chain uses TRBV11-2 and TRBJ1-2, with D unresolved. V was shortened by 2 bases and J by 2 bases, with 6 bases between the two germline ends. This CDR3 region has 13 residues. Germline CDR1 reads SGHAT; CDR2 reads FQNNGV. CDR3 DNA sequence: TGTGCCAGCAGCTTATCGGTCAACTATGGCTACACCTTC. It translates to CASSLSVNYGYTF.

The chain joins TRBV9 to TRBJ2-1, with unresolved D. Between the trimmed V and J ends, which lost 0 bases and 2 bases, there was a span of 9 bases. This CDR3 has 15 residues. In germline, CDR1 is SGDLS, CDR2 YYNGEE. CDR3 loop: CASSVVMGPYNEQFF. In nucleotides, the CDR3 is TGTGCCAGCAGCGTAGTAATGGGTCCCTACAATGAGCAGTTCTTC.

The genes are TRBV6-4 and TRBJ1-4, with a tentative D call TRBD1 (5 bases). The germline CDR1 and CDR2 sequences are MRHNA and SNTAGT. V dropped 7 bases and J dropped 7 bases, with 16 bases sitting between them. The CDR3 extends over 14 amino acids. The CDR3 sequence is CASTNPGIGEKLFF. DNA of the CDR3: TGTGCCAGCACCAATCCAGGGATAGGTGAAAAACTGTTTTTT.

This clone showed up just a few times. The chain employs TRBV2 and TRBJ2-7; unclear D gene. The CDR3 is 14 amino acids. V lost 6 bases, J lost 1 base, and 13 bases lay in between. CDR1 and CDR2 from the germline V gene are SNHLY and FYNNEI. The CDR3: CASRKDGLSYEQYF. DNA of the CDR3: TGTGCCAGCAGAAAGGACGGTTTGTCCTACGAGCAGTACTTC.

This chain uses TRBV7-9 with TRBJ2-1, with a weak D call TRBD2 (5 bases). The CDR3 has 14 amino acids. Trimming stripped 5 bases from V and 6 bases from J, with 14 bases between. Germline values: CDR1 SEHNR, CDR2 FQNEAQ (reference sequence). Here the CDR3 DNA reads TGTGCCAGCAGCGTTATGACGGGATTCAATGAGCAGTTCTTC. This translates into CASSVMTGFNEQFF.

The chain recombines TRBV30 with TRBJ1-5, with 9 bases identical to TRBD1. Germline values: CDR1 GTSNPN, CDR2 SVGIG (reference sequence). The CDR3 spans 13 residues. V was clipped by 2 bases and J by 5 bases; unmatched bases: 1. CDR3 protein: CAWSRQGDQPQHF. Here the CDR3 DNA reads TGTGCCTGGAGTCGACAGGGGGATCAGCCCCAGCATTTT. The full variable domain, completed using reference TRBV30 and TRBJ1-5, is SQTIHQWPATLVQPVGSPLSLECTVEGTSNPNLYWYRQAAGRGLQLLFYSVGIGQISSEVPQNLSASRPQDRQFILSSKKLLLSDSGFYLCAWSRQGDQPQHFGDGTRLSIL.

This clone was seen at least ten times. The rearrangement uses TRBV5-1 and TRBJ1-6, with 7 bases aligning to TRBD1. Germline V gene lookup returns CDR1 SGHRS and CDR2 YFSETQ. CDR3 length equals 14 residues. Trimming cost V 0 bases and J 8 bases; bases outside gene matches: 2. The CDR3 spells CASSLDQGDSPLHF. The CDR3 DNA reads as TGCGCCAGCAGCTTGGACCAGGGGGATTCACCCCTCCACTTT.

The chain has TRBV19 and TRBJ1-1, with a tentative D call TRBD1 (5 bases). V shed 4 bases and J shed 1 base, with 16 bases lying between them. Germline V lookup: CDR1 LNHDA, CDR2 SQIVND (reference sequence). The CDR3 is 16 residues long. CDR3: CASSRPAGLSNTEAFF. Written as DNA, the CDR3 is TGTGCCAGTAGTAGACCTGCGGGACTTTCGAACACTGAAGCTTTCTTT.

The chain couples TRBV10-3 to TRBJ1-1; TRBD1 might be the D (5 bases). Germline V gene data show CDR1 as ENHRY and CDR2 as SYGVKD. Deletions cut 3 bases from V and 5 bases from J, with 10 bases between. This CDR3 is 13 amino acids long. The DNA of the CDR3 is TGTGCCATCAGTGAACCGGGACCAACTGAAGCTTTCTTT. Amino acid sequence: CAISEPGPTEAFF.

The CDR3 DNA sequence: TGCGCCAGCAGCCAGGGACAGGGAAACTATGGCTACACCTTC. As protein: CASSQGQGNYGYTF. The chain recombines TRBV5-1 with TRBJ1-2, with 9 bases that match TRBD1. The trim removed 4 bases at V and 2 bases at J, leaving 3 bases unmatched. The CDR3 extends over 14 amino acids. Germline V CDR1 and CDR2: SGHRS, YFSETQ.

CDR3 sequence reads: CASSQSQVQETQYF. CDR3 in DNA: TGTGCCAGCAGCCAATCCCAGGTACAAGAGACCCAGTACTTC. The chain couples TRBV16 to TRBJ2-5; D is unresolved. Germline loops: CDR1 KGHSY, CDR2 FQNENV. V lost 0 bases and J lost 2, with 7 bases in between. The CDR3 has 14 residues.

This clone was picked up one time. J is TRBJ2-4 and V is TRBV2; TRBD2 agrees at 7 bases. The CDR3 runs 14 residues. CDR1 is SNHLY and CDR2 is FYNNEI in the germline V gene. The V and J ends lost 8 bases and 2 bases, in that order; junction bases with no gene match: 6. CDR3 sequence reads: CASLGGSTKNIQYF. CDR3 coding DNA: TGTGCCAGCCTCGGGGGGTCTACCAAAAACATTCAGTACTTC.

The J gene is TRBJ2-3, the V gene TRBV28; D might be TRBD2 (5 bases). Germline V CDR1 and CDR2: MDHEN, SYDVKM. The CDR3 extends over 15 amino acids. Between the trimmed V and J ends, which lost 4 bases and 1 base, there was a span of 12 bases. The CDR3 sequence: CASSSPGWGTDTQYF. The CDR3 nucleotides are TGTGCCAGCAGTTCCCCGGGGTGGGGCACAGATACGCAGTATTTT.

The chain combines TRBV5-6 with TRBJ1-6; TRBD1 agrees at 8 bases. CDR1 SGHDT and CDR2 YYEEEE come from the germline V gene. This CDR3 is 16 amino acids long. V was clipped by 0 bases and J by 6 bases; unmatched bases: 5. The CDR3 loop reads CASSLAGQGSNSPLHF. Here the CDR3 DNA reads TGTGCCAGCAGCTTGGCTGGACAGGGTTCTAATTCACCCCTCCACTTT.

The J gene is TRBJ2-5, the V gene TRBV5-1, with D perhaps TRBD2 (5 bases). This CDR3 spans 16 amino acids. CDR1 is SGHRS and CDR2 is YFSETQ in the germline V gene. V shed 0 bases and J shed 1 base, with 13 bases lying between them. This CDR3 reads CASSLGLGSLQETQYF. CDR3 coding DNA: TGCGCCAGCAGCTTGGGGTTAGGGAGCCTCCAAGAGACCCAGTACTTC. The full variable domain, completed using reference TRBV5-1 and TRBJ2-5, is KAGVTQTPRYLIKTRGQQVTLSCSPISGHRSVSWYQQTPGQGLQFLFEYFSETQRNKGNFPGRFSGRQFSNSRSEMNVSTLELGDSALYLCASSLGLGSLQETQYFGPGTRLLVL.

The chain recombines TRBV5-1 with TRBJ1-6; no firm D call. The CDR3 is 18 residues long. The germline V gene has CDR1 SGHRS and CDR2 YFSETQ. V dropped 0 bases and J dropped 0 bases, with 13 bases sitting between them. CDR3 in amino acids: CASSLVARTSSYNSPLHF. CDR3 coding DNA: TGCGCCAGCAGCTTGGTAGCCAGGACGAGCTCCTATAATTCACCCCTCCACTTT.

This clone appeared a single time. Other nucleotide sequences in the sample specify the same CDR3. J is TRBJ2-3 and V is TRBV6-5, with D unresolved. This CDR3 is 12 amino acids long. V lost 4 bases, J lost 4 bases, and 6 bases lay in between. The germline CDR1 and CDR2 sequences are MNHEY and SVGAGI. CDR3 amino acids: CASSSRSDTQYF. DNA for the CDR3: TGTGCCAGCAGTTCCCGTTCAGATACGCAGTATTTT.

The V gene is TRBV13, the J gene TRBJ2-1; perhaps TRBD2 as D (7 bases). The ends were cut back, 6 bases at V and 3 bases at J, with 33 bases in the middle. CDR3 length: 21 residues. The germline V gene has CDR1 PRHDT and CDR2 FYEKMQ (reference sequence). In DNA, the CDR3 is TGTGCCAGCAGTTGTCCCCAAAACGTGCAGGGGTGGGAGGGTTGCTACAATGAGCAGTTCTTC. This translates into CASSCPQNVQGWEGCYNEQFF.

The chain is built from TRBV6-5 and TRBJ2-1, with 7 bases identical to TRBD1. V was clipped by 2 bases and J by 6 bases; unmatched bases: 7. The length of the CDR3 is 15 residues. Germline lookup yields CDR1 MNHEY and CDR2 SVGAGI. The chain's CDR3 is CASSYHVGTVNEQFF. CDR3 sequence (DNA): TGTGCCAGCAGTTACCATGTGGGGACAGTCAATGAGCAGTTCTTC.

This rearrangement joins TRBV5-1 to TRBJ2-2; 9 bases map to TRBD1. The CDR3 contains 15 residues. V lost 0 bases and J lost 5; bases outside the gene matches: 2. In germline, CDR1 is SGHRS, CDR2 YFSETQ. For the CDR3, the DNA is TGCGCCAGCAGCTTGGGGGACAGGGTGACCGGGGAGCTGTTTTTT. It yields the protein CASSLGDRVTGELFF.

This clone showed up just a few times. The chain couples TRBV10-2 to TRBJ2-2; maybe TRBD2 (6 bases). V dropped 10 bases and J dropped 1 base, with 19 bases sitting between them. Germline assignment: CDR1 WSHSY and CDR2 SAAADI. The CDR3 is 16 amino acids. The CDR3 loop reads CATGKGIAVNTGELFF. The CDR3 DNA sequence: TGCGCCACCGGAAAGGGGATAGCGGTGAACACCGGGGAGCTGTTTTTT.

Regarding this clone: Other DNA sequences in the sample encode the same CDR3. The genes are TRBV28 and TRBJ2-2; D might be TRBD1 (5 bases). Germline CDR1 is MDHEN and CDR2 is SYDVKM. The V and J ends lost 6 bases and 11 bases respectively, with 10 bases between them. The CDR3 runs to 11 residues. The CDR3 DNA follows: TGTGCCAGCAGCCAAAGGGGCGAGCTGTTTTTT. Translation gives CASSQRGELFF. Complete variable domain (other parts from reference TRBV28 and TRBJ2-2): DVKVTQSSRYLVKRTGEKVFLECVQDMDHENMFWYRQDPGLGLRLIYFSYDVKMKEKGDIPEGYSVSREKKERFSLILESASTNQTSMYLCASSQRGELFFGEGSRLTVL.

This sequence joins TRBV6-4 and TRBJ2-1, with 9 bases identical to TRBD2. After removal of 6 bases from V and 15 bases from J, the junction contained 15 bases not matched to a gene. Per the germline V gene, CDR1 is MRHNA and CDR2 is SNTAGT. This CDR3 contains 14 residues. The CDR3: CASSHSDDGTSLFF. The DNA for the CDR3 is TGTGCCAGCAGCCATAGTGACGACGGGACTAGCCTGTTCTTC.

The chain carries TRBV2 and TRBJ2-3; D is uncertain. This CDR3 has 13 residues. Germline loops: CDR1 SNHLY, CDR2 FYNNEI. V was cut by 2 bases and J by 8 bases, with 11 bases left in between. The CDR3 DNA reads TGTGCCAGCAGTGAATGGGAAGCAGTTACGCAGTATTTT. Its protein product is CASSEWEAVTQYF. The full variable domain, with the rest looked up from reference TRBV2 and TRBJ2-3, is EPEVTQTPSHQVTQMGQEVILRCVPISNHLYFYWYRQILGQKVEFLVSFYNNEISEKSEIFDDQFSVERPDGSNFTLKIRSTKLEDSAMYFCASSEWEAVTQYFGPGTRLTVL.